This TCR beta chain was found in a study of graft-versus-host responses after intestinal transplantation. Overall study findings and caveats: The marrow of recipients harbored GvH clones, and ileum or blood showed some of them first. Allografts of one patient group, those with graft-donor T cell macrochimerism, had high graft-versus-host to host-versus-graft clonal ratios. Circulating GvH clone levels at their peak were associated with HvG declines (early post-transplant).

Regarding this clone: Its antigen is still unknown.

The protocol was immunoSEQ multiplex PCR, while the TCRdb copy is restricted to in-frame clones and leaves out a portion. The sample lists tens of thousands of clones, 85% to 95% occurring once. The clonotype comes from a human donor who was the organ donor for an intestinal transplant. The material was unstimulated CD8+ T cells sorted from spleen or lymph node cells, obtained before transplant.

CDR3 residues: CASSVPRGGGYGYTF. The CDR3 region has the DNA TGTGCCAGCAGCGTCCCCCGGGGGGGAGGCTATGGCTACACCTTC. The chain couples TRBV9 to TRBJ1-2; D is perhaps TRBD1 (5 bases). The CDR3 covers 15 residues. Germline CDR1 reads SGDLS; CDR2 reads YYNGEE. The germline V and J ends were trimmed by 2 bases and 4 bases, with 15 bases remaining between them.